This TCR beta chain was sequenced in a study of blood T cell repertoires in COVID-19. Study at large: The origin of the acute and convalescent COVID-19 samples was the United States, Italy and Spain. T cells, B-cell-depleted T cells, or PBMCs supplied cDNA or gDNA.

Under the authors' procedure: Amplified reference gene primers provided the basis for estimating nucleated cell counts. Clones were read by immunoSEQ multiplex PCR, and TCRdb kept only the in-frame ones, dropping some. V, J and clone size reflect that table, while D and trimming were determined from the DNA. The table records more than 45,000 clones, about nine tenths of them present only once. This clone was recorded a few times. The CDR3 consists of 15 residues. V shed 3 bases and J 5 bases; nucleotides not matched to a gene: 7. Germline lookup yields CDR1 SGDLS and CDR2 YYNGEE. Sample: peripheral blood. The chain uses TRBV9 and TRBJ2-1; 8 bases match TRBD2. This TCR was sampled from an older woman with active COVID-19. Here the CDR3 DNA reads TGTGCCAGCAGCGCAGCGGGAGCCCTGAACAATGAGCAGTTCTTC. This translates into CASSAAGALNNEQFF.